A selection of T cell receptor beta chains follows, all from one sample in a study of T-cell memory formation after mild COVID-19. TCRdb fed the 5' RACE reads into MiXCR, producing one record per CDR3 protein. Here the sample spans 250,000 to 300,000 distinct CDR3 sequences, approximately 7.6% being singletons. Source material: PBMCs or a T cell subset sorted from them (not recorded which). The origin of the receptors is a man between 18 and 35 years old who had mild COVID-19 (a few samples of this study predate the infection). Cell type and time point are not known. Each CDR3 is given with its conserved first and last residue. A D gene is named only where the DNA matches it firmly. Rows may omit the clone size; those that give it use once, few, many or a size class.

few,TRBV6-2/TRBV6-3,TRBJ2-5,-,TGTGCCAGCAGGAGTATGGTGAACCAAGAGACCCAGTACTTC,CASRSMVNQETQYF
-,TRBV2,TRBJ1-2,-,TGTGCCAGCAAGGATATTAACTATGGCTACACCTTC,CASKDINYGYTF
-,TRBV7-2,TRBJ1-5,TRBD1,TGTGCCAGCAGCGCGACAGGGGGGAGCAATCAGCCCCAGCATTTT,CASSATGGSNQPQHF
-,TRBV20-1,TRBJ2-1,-,TGCAGTGCTAGAGGGGGTCGGGAGACAAATGAGCAGTTCTTC,CSARGGRETNEQFF
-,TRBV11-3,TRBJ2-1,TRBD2,TGTGCCAGCAGCTCTAGCCAGCGGGGCTCCTACAATGAGCAGTTCTTC,CASSSSQRGSYNEQFF
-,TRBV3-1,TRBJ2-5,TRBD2,TGTGCCAGCAGCCGCGGGAGGAAGACCCAGTACTTC,CASSRGRKTQYF
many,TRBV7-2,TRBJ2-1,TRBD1,TGTGCCAGCAGAGGGACAGGGGGCAATGAGCAGTTCTTC,CASRGTGGNEQFF
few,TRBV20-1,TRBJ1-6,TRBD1,TGCAGTGTCTGGGACAGGGAGAATTCACCCCTCCACTTT,CSVWDRENSPLHF
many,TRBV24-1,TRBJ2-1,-,TGTGCCACCAGTGATTGGGAAGACGGATACAATGAGCAGTTCTTC,CATSDWEDGYNEQFF
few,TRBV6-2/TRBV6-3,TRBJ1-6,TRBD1,TGTGCCAGCAGTCGTCTTCGGGACAGGAATTCACCCCTCCACTTT,CASSRLRDRNSPLHF
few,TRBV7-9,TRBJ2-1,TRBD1,TGTGCCATATCTTATGACAGGGATAATGAGCAGTTCTTC,CAISYDRDNEQFF
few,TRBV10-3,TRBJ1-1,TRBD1,TGTGCCAGCGGGCGTACGGGACAGGGCTCCACTGAAGCTTTCTTT,CASGRTGQGSTEAFF
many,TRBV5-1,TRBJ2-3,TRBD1,TGCGCCAGCAGCGTCAGGACAGGGGGAGATACGCAGTATTTT,CASSVRTGGDTQYF
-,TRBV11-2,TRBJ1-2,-,TGTGCCAGCAGCTTAGATAGGAATGGCTACACCTTC,CASSLDRNGYTF
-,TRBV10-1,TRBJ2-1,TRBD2,TGCGCCAGCAGTGAGGCGGGGGGCCACTTCAATGAGCAGTTCTTC,CASSEAGGHFNEQFF
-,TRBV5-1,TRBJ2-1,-,TGCGCCAGTTGGGAGGGGGGTAGCTCCTACAATGAGCAGTTCTTC,CASWEGGSSYNEQFF
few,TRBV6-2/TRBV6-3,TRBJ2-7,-,TGTGCCAGCAGTTTCCGGACGGATTCCTACGAGCAGTACTTC,CASSFRTDSYEQYF
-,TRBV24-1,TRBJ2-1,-,TGTGCCACCAGTGATCCAAACAGGGCATCTGAGCAGTTCTTC,CATSDPNRASEQFF
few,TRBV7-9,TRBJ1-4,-,TGTGCCAGCAGCCCCCCCGTGATCGGGCGCGAAAAACTGTTTTTT,CASSPPVIGREKLFF
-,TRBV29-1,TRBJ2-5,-,TGCAGCGTTGGATCGGGGCCGGAGACCCAGTACTTC,CSVGSGPETQYF